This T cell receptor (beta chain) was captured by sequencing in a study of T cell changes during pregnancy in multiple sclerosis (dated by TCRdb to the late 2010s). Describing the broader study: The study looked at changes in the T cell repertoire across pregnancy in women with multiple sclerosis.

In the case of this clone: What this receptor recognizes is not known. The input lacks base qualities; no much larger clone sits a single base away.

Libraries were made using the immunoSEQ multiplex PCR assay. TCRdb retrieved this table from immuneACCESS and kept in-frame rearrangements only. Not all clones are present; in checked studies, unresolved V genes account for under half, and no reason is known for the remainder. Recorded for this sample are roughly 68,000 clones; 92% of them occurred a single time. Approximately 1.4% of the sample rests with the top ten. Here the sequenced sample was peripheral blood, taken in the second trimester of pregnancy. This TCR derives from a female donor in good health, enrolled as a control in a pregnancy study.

The CDR3 corresponds to CASTRTGGSSNEKLFF. The DNA is TGTGCCAGCACACGGACAGGGGGTTCTTCTAATGAAAAACTGTTTTTT. The rearrangement combines TRBV7-9 with TRBJ1-4; 10 nucleotides in the junction match TRBD1. There are 16 amino acids in the CDR3, from cysteine to phenylalanine inclusive. CDR3 DNA only is kept here, 48 bases in frame from base 1. Trimming takes 7 bases off V and 3 bases off J; junction bases not matched to a gene: 8. For CDR1 and CDR2, the germline V gene (reference sequence) lists SEHNR and FQNEAQ.